This T cell receptor beta chain was obtained from a study of cytomegalovirus exposure and HLA in healthy donors. Researchers ran the PCR with 60 Vbeta and 13 Jbeta primers. Libraries were prepared by immunoSEQ multiplex PCR; TCRdb keeps only in-frame clonotypes and omits some of them. The profile shows about 98,000 clones, less than 85% of them singletons. Findings and limits, study-wide: Associated with HLA alleles at 0.05 false discovery rate in a later analysis were 16,951 TCR beta sequences. Other equally common chains were less clonally expanded than HLA-associated TCR beta chains, a later analysis showed. Later analysis identified a missense DCLRE1C variant that was linked to TCR beta V- and J-gene trimming.

The CDR3 length is 14 residues. Germline CDR1 SGHVS, CDR2 FQNEAQ. With respect to this clone: Its cognate antigen is unknown.

The chain is built from TRBV7-8 and TRBJ2-5; 11 bases are a match to TRBD2. The assigned J gene may be wrong: the sequence end matches TRBJ2-7 better. The TCR originated in a middle-aged man in good health and CMV-seronegative. Sequencing input: PBMCs. CDR3 in amino acids: CASSSGTSGYEQYF. The DNA for the CDR3 is TGTGCCAGCAGCTCCGGGACTAGCGGCTACGAGCAGTACTTC.